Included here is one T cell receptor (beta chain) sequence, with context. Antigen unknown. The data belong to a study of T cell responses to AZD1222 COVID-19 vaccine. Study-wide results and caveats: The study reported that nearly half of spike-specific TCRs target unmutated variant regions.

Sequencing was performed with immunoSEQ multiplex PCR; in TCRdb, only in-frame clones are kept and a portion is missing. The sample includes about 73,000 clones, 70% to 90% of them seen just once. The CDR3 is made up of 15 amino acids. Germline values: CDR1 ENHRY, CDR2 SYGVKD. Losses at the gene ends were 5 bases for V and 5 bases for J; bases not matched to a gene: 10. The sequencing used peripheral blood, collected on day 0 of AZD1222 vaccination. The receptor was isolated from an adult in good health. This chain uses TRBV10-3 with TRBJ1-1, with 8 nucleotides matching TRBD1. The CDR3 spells CAISQSGQGVTEAFF. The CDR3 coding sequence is TGTGCCATCAGTCAAAGTGGACAGGGTGTGACTGAAGCTTTCTTT.